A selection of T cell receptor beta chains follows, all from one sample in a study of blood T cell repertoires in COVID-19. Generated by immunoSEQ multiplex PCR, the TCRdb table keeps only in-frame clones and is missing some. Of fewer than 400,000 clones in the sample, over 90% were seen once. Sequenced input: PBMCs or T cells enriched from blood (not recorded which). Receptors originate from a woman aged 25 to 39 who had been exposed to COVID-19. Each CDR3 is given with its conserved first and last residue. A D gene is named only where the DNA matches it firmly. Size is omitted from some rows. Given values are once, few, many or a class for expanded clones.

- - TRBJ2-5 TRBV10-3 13 TGTGCCAGCAACCGGGACATCCAAGAGACCCAGTACTTC CASNRDIQETQYF
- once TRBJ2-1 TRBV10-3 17 TGTGCCATCAGTGCTGAGAGGAGGGACCCTCCCTACAATGAGCAGTTCTTC CAISAERRDPPYNEQFF
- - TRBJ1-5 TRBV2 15 TGTGCCAGCAAAGCAGGGATCGGGAGCAATCAGCCCCAGCATTTT CASKAGIGSNQPQHF
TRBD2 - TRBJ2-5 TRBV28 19 TGTGCCAGCAGTCCCAATCCGGGACTAGCGGGGGGTCACCAAGAGACCCAGTACTTC CASSPNPGLAGGHQETQYF
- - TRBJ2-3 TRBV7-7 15 TGTGCCAGCAGCTTAGGGCTGGGCACCACAGATACGCAGTATTTT CASSLGLGTTDTQYF
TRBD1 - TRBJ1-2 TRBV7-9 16 TGTGCCAGCAGCCCTCGACAGGGCGCCTCTAACTATGGCTACACCTTC CASSPRQGASNYGYTF
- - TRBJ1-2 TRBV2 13 TGTGCCAGCAGTGAACAGGGGAGCTATGGCTACACCTTC CASSEQGSYGYTF
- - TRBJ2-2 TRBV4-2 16 TGTGCCAGCAGCCAGAGACAGGGAGGCGACACCGGGGAGCTGTTTTTT CASSQRQGGDTGELFF
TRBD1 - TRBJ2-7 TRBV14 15 TGTGCCAGCAGCCCTCCGGGACAGGCTTTAGCCGAGCAGTACTTC CASSPPGQALAEQYF
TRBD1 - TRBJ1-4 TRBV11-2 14 TGTGCCAGCAGCTTAGCAGGGGGCTATGAAAAACTGTTTTTT CASSLAGGYEKLFF
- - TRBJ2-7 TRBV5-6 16 TGTGCCAGCAGCTTGCAAGGGGCGTCGGCTTTGGGCGAGCAGTACTTC CASSLQGASALGEQYF
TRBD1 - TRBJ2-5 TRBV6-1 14 TGTGCCAGCAGTGAGGACAGGGGGGTGAAGACCCAGTACTTC CASSEDRGVKTQYF
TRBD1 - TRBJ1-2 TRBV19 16 TGTGCCAGTAGTCCGATACGGACAGGGGGGGTTGATGGCTACACCTTC CASSPIRTGGVDGYTF
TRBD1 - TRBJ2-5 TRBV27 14 TGTGCCAGCAGTCCGAGGACAGGCGAAGAGACCCAGTACTTC CASSPRTGEETQYF
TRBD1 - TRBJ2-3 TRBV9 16 TGTGCCAGCAGCGATCCGACAGGGGCTAGCACAGATACGCAGTATTTT CASSDPTGASTDTQYF